The 15 T cell receptor beta chains below come from one sample, sequenced in a study of shared clonotypes between healthy human individuals. Sequencing was performed with immunoSEQ multiplex PCR; in TCRdb, only in-frame clones are kept and a portion is missing. The sample holds under 1 million clones, 96% seen once. As defined, naive CD8 cells were CD45RO-negative and positively selected for CCR7, with terminally differentiated effector memory CD45RA+ cells excluded. The sequenced sample consisted of naive CD8+ T cells sorted from blood. All receptors come from a man between 25 and 39 years old in good health.

The chain carries TRBV7-9 and TRBJ2-7; no clear D. The CDR3 runs to 13 residues. The germline CDR1 and CDR2 sequences are SEHNR and FQNEAQ (reference sequence). Trimming shortened V by 3 bases and J by 7 bases, and 13 bases separated the two germline ends. CDR3 coding DNA: TGTGCCAGCAGCTTCCCCCTTCTCGATGAGCAGTACTTC. It specifies CASSFPLLDEQYF.

The J gene is TRBJ2-1, the V gene TRBV14; 11 positions match TRBD2. This CDR3 spans 16 amino acids. CDR1 is SGHDN, CDR2 FVKESK, per germline. V was clipped by 2 bases and J by 9 bases; unmatched bases: 9. CDR3 protein: CASSQLGLAGGGEQFF. DNA for the CDR3: TGTGCCAGCAGCCAACTTGGCCTAGCGGGAGGAGGTGAGCAGTTCTTC.

A word on this clone: An end of the junction differs from the germline gene, which may be a read error. For the CDR3, the DNA is TGTGCCAACAGCTTAGTAGGGGTGGCGGTCTCCTACAATGAGCAGTTCTTC. It codes for CANSLVGVAVSYNEQFF. The rearrangement links TRBV11-2 to TRBJ2-1; D might be TRBD1 (5 bases). The CDR3 totals 17 residues. The V gene's germline CDR1 is SGHAT and CDR2 FQNNGV.

The chain recombines TRBV28 with TRBJ1-5; D is possibly TRBD1 (6 bases). The CDR3 contains 15 residues. The germline V gene encodes CDR1 MDHEN and CDR2 SYDVKM. V was trimmed by 4 bases and J by 0 bases, leaving 10 bases between them. Here the CDR3 DNA reads TGTGCCAGCAGTTATTTGGACAGTAGCAATCAGCCCCAGCATTTT. Its translation is CASSYLDSSNQPQHF. The entire variable domain, with the rest obtained from reference TRBV28 and TRBJ1-5, is as follows: DVKVTQSSRYLVKRTGEKVFLECVQDMDHENMFWYRQDPGLGLRLIYFSYDVKMKEKGDIPEGYSVSREKKERFSLILESASTNQTSMYLCASSYLDSSNQPQHFGDGTRLSIL.

Note on this clone: Other DNA sequences in the same sample also yield this CDR3. This sequence joins TRBV9 and TRBJ2-7, with a possible D match to TRBD1 (5 bases). There are 14 residues in the CDR3. The germline gives CDR1 SGDLS, CDR2 YYNGEE. Trimming removed 0 bases at V and 2 bases at J, with 9 bases between. Here the CDR3 reads CASSVGGGTYEQYF. The CDR3 coding sequence is TGTGCCAGCAGCGTAGGGGGCGGTACCTACGAGCAGTACTTC.

This chain links TRBV27 with TRBJ2-1, with 8 bases matching TRBD1. V trimming: 5 bases; J trimming: 4 bases; junction bases outside the gene matches: 10. The CDR3 contains 16 residues. Germline CDR1 is MNHEY and CDR2 is SMNVEV (reference sequence). CDR3 protein: CASSPNRGSGYNEQFF. The CDR3 DNA reads TGTGCCAGCAGTCCCAACAGGGGGTCGGGGTACAATGAGCAGTTCTTC.

The chain recombines TRBV12-5 with TRBJ2-1; D gene ambiguous. With 4 bases removed from V and 8 bases from J, the gap between germline ends came to 6 bases. This CDR3 spans 11 amino acids. Germline loops: CDR1 LGHNT, CDR2 FRNRAP. CDR3 sequence (DNA): TGTGCTAGTGGTTCTGGCTATGAGCAGTTCTTC. Protein product: CASGSGYEQFF.

V is TRBV5-1 and J is TRBJ2-5, with 9 bases matching TRBD1. This CDR3 region has 16 residues. Germline V gene data show CDR1 as SGHRS and CDR2 as YFSETQ. After removal of 0 bases from V and 3 bases from J, the junction contained 6 bases not matched to a gene. In DNA form, the CDR3 reads TGCGCCAGCAGCTTGGCTCGAACAGGGGGCGAAGAGACCCAGTACTTC. It is translated as CASSLARTGGEETQYF.

V and J are TRBV14 and TRBJ2-5; 13 positions agree with TRBD2. From germline, CDR1 is SGHDN and CDR2 FVKESK. The CDR3 covers 19 residues. With 0 bases clipped from V and 4 bases from J, the junction kept 11 bases outside the gene matches. As DNA, the CDR3 is TGTGCCAGCAGCCAAGAAGCCGGACGACTAGCGGGAGGTTTAGAGACCCAGTACTTC. This translates into CASSQEAGRLAGGLETQYF. Filled out from reference TRBV14 and TRBJ2-5, the complete variable domain reads EAGVTQFPSHSVIEKGQTVTLRCDPISGHDNLYWYRRVMGKEIKFLLHFVKESKQDESGMPNNRFLAERTGGTYSTLKVQPAELEDSGVYFCASSQEAGRLAGGLETQYFGPGTRLLVL.

In this sample, this clone turned up once. The gene calls are TRBV11-3 and TRBJ1-5; D perhaps matches TRBD1 (6 bases). The germline V gene has CDR1 SGHNT and CDR2 YENEEA. The CDR3 spans 17 residues. The V end lost 1 base, the J end lost 1 base, and 14 bases lay between the germline ends. CDR3: CASSLVGTGKSNQPQHF. Written as DNA, the CDR3 is TGTGCCAGCAGCTTAGTGGGCACAGGGAAGAGCAATCAGCCCCAGCATTTT. The full variable domain, its missing parts supplied by reference TRBV11-3 and TRBJ1-5, is EAGVVQSPRYKIIEKKQPVAFWCNPISGHNTLYWYLQNLGQGPELLIRYENEEAVDDSQLPKDRFSAERLKGVDSTLKIQPAELGDSAVYLCASSLVGTGKSNQPQHFGDGTRLSIL.

This clone was found once. The V and J genes are TRBV15 and TRBJ2-2; weak D call: TRBD1 (6 bases). Trimming pared 3 bases from V and 1 base from J, leaving 6 bases between. Germline V CDR1 and CDR2: LNHNV, YYDKDF (reference sequence). The CDR3 sequence is 14 residues long. As DNA, the CDR3 is TGTGCCACCAGCAGCAGGGGGAACACCGGGGAGCTGTTTTTT. Amino acid sequence: CATSSRGNTGELFF.

In the case of this clone: Other DNA sequences in this sample translate to the same CDR3. This rearrangement joins TRBV5-1 to TRBJ2-7, with D unclear. CDR1 SGHRS and CDR2 YFSETQ come from the germline V gene. This CDR3 contains 13 residues. V gave up 0 bases and J gave up 2 bases, with 6 bases separating them. CDR3 residues: CASSLGSAYEQYF. The CDR3 DNA follows: TGCGCCAGCAGCTTGGGCAGTGCCTACGAGCAGTACTTC.

The rearrangement links TRBV7-9 to TRBJ2-7; TRBD1 matches 7 bases. V shed 5 bases and J 2 bases; nucleotides not matched to a gene: 12. This CDR3 region has 16 residues. Germline V gene data show CDR1 as SEHNR and CDR2 as FQNEAQ (reference sequence). The CDR3 DNA follows: TGTGCCAGCAGCGTTCTATCCCGGGACAGCACCTACGAGCAGTACTTC. Amino acid sequence: CASSVLSRDSTYEQYF.

The rearrangement uses TRBV18 and TRBJ1-1, with a tentative D call TRBD1 (6 bases). CDR3 length: 16 amino acids. Germline-derived CDR1 and CDR2 are KGHSH and LQKENI. Trimming removed 3 bases at V and 1 base at J, with 15 bases between. As DNA, the CDR3 is TGTGCCAGCTCACCCGCACGGACAGAGCAGAACACTGAAGCTTTCTTT. This gives the protein CASSPARTEQNTEAFF. The complete variable domain, with remaining parts taken from reference TRBV18 and TRBJ1-1, reads NAGVMQNPRHLVRRRGQEARLRCSPMKGHSHVYWYRQLPEEGLKFMVYLQKENIIDESGMPKERFSAEFPKEGPSILRIQQVVRGDSAAYFCASSPARTEQNTEAFFGQGTRLTVV.

The chain joins TRBV30 to TRBJ2-5, with D unclear. Trimming shortened V by 3 bases and J by 0 bases, and 26 bases separated the two germline ends. CDR1 is GTSNPN, CDR2 SVGIG, per germline (reference sequence). This CDR3 has 19 residues. CDR3 DNA sequence: TGTGCCTGGAGCCCACGACCCCAATTGGACCCCAGCCACCAAGAGACCCAGTACTTC. It is translated as CAWSPRPQLDPSHQETQYF.